The present T cell receptor (beta chain) was sequenced within a study of T cell responses to AZD1222 COVID-19 vaccine. Some clones are missing from TCRdb's copy, which holds only in-frame ones; the method was immunoSEQ multiplex PCR. This table has some 96,000 clones, approximately 84% appearing once. The CDR3 has 13 amino acids. Germline lookup yields CDR1 SNHLY and CDR2 FYNNEI. J gave up 9 bases and V 2 bases, and 1 base lay outside the gene matches. Sequences were derived from peripheral blood, sampled 28 days after the second AZD1222 dose. The clonotype originates from an adult who received the AZD1222 COVID-19 vaccine. The V gene is TRBV2, the J gene TRBJ2-1, with 10 bases matching TRBD1. CDR3 coding DNA: TGTGCCAGCAGTGAATGGGACAGGGGTGAGCAGTTCTTC. Amino acids: CASSEWDRGEQFF.